Below, one TCR beta chain is given with its context. Its cognate antigen has yet to be identified. Per-base quality was not reported, and no clone a single base away is much larger than it. These data belong to a study of T cell changes during pregnancy in multiple sclerosis (dated by TCRdb to about 2019). Turning to the overall study: The study examined how the T cell repertoire changed over the course of pregnancy in women with multiple sclerosis.

Libraries were constructed by the immunoSEQ multiplex PCR assay. TCRdb obtained this table from immuneACCESS and retained in-frame rearrangements with V and J assigned. These tables miss some clones; where compared with another copy, unresolved V genes account for less than half of the shortfall, and the remainder is unexplained. The sample table holds roughly 62,000 clones, of which 80% to 90% were seen once. 2.5% to 3% of the sample rests with the top ten. For CDR1 and CDR2, the germline V gene lists SNHLY and FYNNEI. The CDR3 numbers 16 residues from cysteine through phenylalanine. Here the CDR3 DNA is all that survives: 48 bases in frame from base 1. Here V drops 3 bases and J drops 6 bases, and the junction holds 9 bases not matched to any gene.

The V gene is TRBV2 and the J gene is TRBJ2-3; TRBD2 agrees with 10 junctional bases. The sample in question was peripheral blood, obtained in the first trimester of pregnancy. This receptor was taken from a female donor with multiple sclerosis, enrolled in a pregnancy study. The CDR3 is CASSDPIAGGEDTQYF. In nucleotide form, the sequence is TGTGCCAGCAGTGACCCCATAGCGGGAGGAGAGGATACGCAGTATTTT.